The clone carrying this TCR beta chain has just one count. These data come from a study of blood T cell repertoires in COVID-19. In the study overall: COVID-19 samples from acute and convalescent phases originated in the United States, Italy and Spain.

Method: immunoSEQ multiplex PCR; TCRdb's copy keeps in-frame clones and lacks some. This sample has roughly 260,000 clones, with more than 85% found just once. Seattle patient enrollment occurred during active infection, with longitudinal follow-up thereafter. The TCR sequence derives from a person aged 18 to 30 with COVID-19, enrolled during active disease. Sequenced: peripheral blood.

The chain's CDR3 is CASSLDRGTDTQYF. CDR3 DNA sequence: TGTGCCAGCAGCTTAGATCGCGGCACAGATACGCAGTATTTT. This sequence joins TRBV11-2 and TRBJ2-3; D unresolved. Germline CDR1 reads SGHAT; CDR2 reads FQNNGV. CDR3 length: 14 amino acids. With 0 bases removed from V and 1 base from J, the gap between germline ends came to 5 bases.